This entry features one T cell receptor (beta chain) sequence. The assay was immunoSEQ multiplex PCR, and TCRdb's table has in-frame clones only and misses some. The sample carries hundreds of thousands of clones, 75% to 90% recorded once. V dropped 2 bases and J dropped 7 bases, with 17 bases sitting between them. The CDR3 is 14 residues long. The germline V gene encodes CDR1 GTSNPN and CDR2 SVGIG (reference sequence). This entry comes from a study of blood T cell repertoires in COVID-19. The source is a woman aged 60 to 75 with COVID-19, enrolled during active disease. The rearrangement joins TRBV30 to TRBJ1-2; D might be TRBD1 (5 bases). Sequenced: peripheral blood. The CDR3 reads CAWSTFGGDGGYTF. The CDR3 DNA is TGTGCCTGGAGTACTTTTGGAGGGGATGGTGGCTACACCTTC. Combining the CDR3 with reference TRBV30 and TRBJ1-2 gives the whole variable domain SQTIHQWPATLVQPVGSPLSLECTVEGTSNPNLYWYRQAAGRGLQLLFYSVGIGQISSEVPQNLSASRPQDRQFILSSKKLLLSDSGFYLCAWSTFGGDGGYTFGSGTRLTVV.